Listed below are T cell receptor beta chains from one sample, sequenced in a study of blood T cells in healthy people across ages. Each CDR3 protein gets one entry after TCRdb re-called the 5' RACE reads with MiXCR. Of fewer than 750,000 distinct CDR3 sequences in the sample, roughly half were seen once. The sequenced sample was blood. The source is a woman aged 80 or over in good health. Each CDR3 is given with its conserved first and last residue. Fields, in order: clone size, V gene, J gene, D gene, CDR3 DNA, CDR3 protein. The D gene is left open where the match is weak. The size of a clone is reported for some rows only, either as once, few or many, or as a class for expanded clones.

-	TRBV25-1	TRBJ2-7	TRBD1	TGTGCCAGCGGGGGACAGTCTCCCTACGAGCAGTACTTC	CASGGQSPYEQYF
-	TRBV12-3/TRBV12-4	TRBJ2-3	TRBD2	TGTGCCAGCAGTTTTAGCGGGGTTAGCGCAGATGCGCAGTATTTT	CASSFSGVSADAQYF
-	TRBV6-2/TRBV6-3	TRBJ2-3	-	TGTGCCAGCAGTTACCCTTGGGACTTCACAGATACGCAGTATTTT	CASSYPWDFTDTQYF
-	TRBV7-2	TRBJ2-5	TRBD2	TGTGCCAGCAGCTTAACAGCGGGGGGTTTAAAGACCCAGTACTTC	CASSLTAGGLKTQYF
few	TRBV12-3/TRBV12-4	TRBJ2-2	TRBD2	TGTGCCAGCAGGGTGACTAGCGGGGGGGCCGCCGGGGAGCTGTTTTTT	CASRVTSGGAAGELFF
-	TRBV7-2	TRBJ2-1	TRBD2	TGTGCCAGCAGCCGGACTAGCGGGAGTGACAAAGAGACCCAGTTCTTC	CASSRTSGSDKETQFF
-	TRBV11-2	TRBJ2-7	TRBD2	TGTGCCAGCAGCTTAATAGTGGGCGGGGGTTACAATGAGCAGTACTTC	CASSLIVGGGYNEQYF
-	TRBV7-2	TRBJ2-1	TRBD2	TGTGCCAGTCAGAGTGTTGCGGGGGGCCTTACCTACAATGAGCAGTTCTTC	CASQSVAGGLTYNEQFF
-	TRBV18	TRBJ1-2	TRBD1	TGTGCCAGCTCGCCTGTTCAGGTCGGGACAGGGAACTATGGCTACACCTTC	CASSPVQVGTGNYGYTF
few	TRBV5-1	TRBJ1-2	TRBD1	TGCGCCAGCACCATGACAGGGTATAATGGCTACACCTTC	CASTMTGYNGYTF
few	TRBV11-1	TRBJ2-2	-	TGTGCCAGCAGCTTAGAGGGACCCGGGTCCAGGAGCACCGGGGAGCTGTTTTTT	CASSLEGPGSRSTGELFF
many	TRBV9	TRBJ2-1	TRBD1	TGTGCCAGCAGCATACGGACAGGACCCCGCCTCAATGAGCAGTTCTTC	CASSIRTGPRLNEQFF
-	TRBV7-2	TRBJ2-1	TRBD2	TGTGCCAGCAGCTTGTCTAGCGGACTCAATGAGCAGTTCTTC	CASSLSSGLNEQFF
-	TRBV27	TRBJ1-2	TRBD1	TGTGCCAGCAGTTCGACAGGGGGCAGATTGTATGGCTACACCTTC	CASSSTGGRLYGYTF
-	TRBV12-3/TRBV12-4	TRBJ1-2	TRBD1	TGTGCCAGCAGCTACAGGGGAGTTGGTGGCTACACCTTC	CASSYRGVGGYTF
-	TRBV29-1	TRBJ2-1	-	TGCAGCTCCACCGCCTCGACAGCCTACAATGAGCAGTTCTTC	CSSTASTAYNEQFF
-	TRBV5-6	TRBJ2-1	-	TGTGCCAGCAGCTTCGGGGGAAACAATGAGCAGTTCTTC	CASSFGGNNEQFF
-	TRBV12-3/TRBV12-4	TRBJ2-1	TRBD1	TGTGCCAGCAGTTTCCCCGGGACAGGAGACAATGAGCAGTTCTTC	CASSFPGTGDNEQFF
few	TRBV2	TRBJ2-2	-	TGTGCCAGCAGTGTACAGGCTGAAACCGGGGAGCTGTTTTTT	CASSVQAETGELFF
-	TRBV29-1	TRBJ2-3	-	TGCAGCCTGACTAGCACAGATACGCAGTATTTT	CSLTSTDTQYF
-	TRBV10-2	TRBJ1-4	-	TGCGCCAGCAGCCCCTGGGACGCCTATAATGAAAAACTGTTTTTT	CASSPWDAYNEKLFF
few	TRBV14	TRBJ1-2	TRBD1	TGTGCCAGCAGCCGAACCGGGACAGTCTATGGCTACACCTTC	CASSRTGTVYGYTF
-	TRBV20-1	TRBJ2-7	-	TGCAGTGTTAGAGACCAGGGGTTGCACGAGCAGTACTTC	CSVRDQGLHEQYF
-	TRBV5-1	TRBJ2-6	TRBD2	TGCGCCAGCAGCTTGCCAAACCGTAGCGGGAACTCTGGGGCCAACGTCCTGACTTTC	CASSLPNRSGNSGANVLTF
-	TRBV6-2/TRBV6-3	TRBJ2-7	-	TGTGCCAGCCGAAAATTGATCAGGACTGATAGTTCCTACGAGCAGTACTTC	CASRKLIRTDSSYEQYF
-	TRBV29-1	TRBJ1-4	-	TGCAGCGTTGTAGCGCCTGCAACTAATGAAAAACTGTTTTTT	CSVVAPATNEKLFF
-	TRBV12-3/TRBV12-4	TRBJ2-7	TRBD2	TGTGCCAGCAGTCCCTACAAAAGCGGGAGTATCTACGAGCAGTACTTC	CASSPYKSGSIYEQYF